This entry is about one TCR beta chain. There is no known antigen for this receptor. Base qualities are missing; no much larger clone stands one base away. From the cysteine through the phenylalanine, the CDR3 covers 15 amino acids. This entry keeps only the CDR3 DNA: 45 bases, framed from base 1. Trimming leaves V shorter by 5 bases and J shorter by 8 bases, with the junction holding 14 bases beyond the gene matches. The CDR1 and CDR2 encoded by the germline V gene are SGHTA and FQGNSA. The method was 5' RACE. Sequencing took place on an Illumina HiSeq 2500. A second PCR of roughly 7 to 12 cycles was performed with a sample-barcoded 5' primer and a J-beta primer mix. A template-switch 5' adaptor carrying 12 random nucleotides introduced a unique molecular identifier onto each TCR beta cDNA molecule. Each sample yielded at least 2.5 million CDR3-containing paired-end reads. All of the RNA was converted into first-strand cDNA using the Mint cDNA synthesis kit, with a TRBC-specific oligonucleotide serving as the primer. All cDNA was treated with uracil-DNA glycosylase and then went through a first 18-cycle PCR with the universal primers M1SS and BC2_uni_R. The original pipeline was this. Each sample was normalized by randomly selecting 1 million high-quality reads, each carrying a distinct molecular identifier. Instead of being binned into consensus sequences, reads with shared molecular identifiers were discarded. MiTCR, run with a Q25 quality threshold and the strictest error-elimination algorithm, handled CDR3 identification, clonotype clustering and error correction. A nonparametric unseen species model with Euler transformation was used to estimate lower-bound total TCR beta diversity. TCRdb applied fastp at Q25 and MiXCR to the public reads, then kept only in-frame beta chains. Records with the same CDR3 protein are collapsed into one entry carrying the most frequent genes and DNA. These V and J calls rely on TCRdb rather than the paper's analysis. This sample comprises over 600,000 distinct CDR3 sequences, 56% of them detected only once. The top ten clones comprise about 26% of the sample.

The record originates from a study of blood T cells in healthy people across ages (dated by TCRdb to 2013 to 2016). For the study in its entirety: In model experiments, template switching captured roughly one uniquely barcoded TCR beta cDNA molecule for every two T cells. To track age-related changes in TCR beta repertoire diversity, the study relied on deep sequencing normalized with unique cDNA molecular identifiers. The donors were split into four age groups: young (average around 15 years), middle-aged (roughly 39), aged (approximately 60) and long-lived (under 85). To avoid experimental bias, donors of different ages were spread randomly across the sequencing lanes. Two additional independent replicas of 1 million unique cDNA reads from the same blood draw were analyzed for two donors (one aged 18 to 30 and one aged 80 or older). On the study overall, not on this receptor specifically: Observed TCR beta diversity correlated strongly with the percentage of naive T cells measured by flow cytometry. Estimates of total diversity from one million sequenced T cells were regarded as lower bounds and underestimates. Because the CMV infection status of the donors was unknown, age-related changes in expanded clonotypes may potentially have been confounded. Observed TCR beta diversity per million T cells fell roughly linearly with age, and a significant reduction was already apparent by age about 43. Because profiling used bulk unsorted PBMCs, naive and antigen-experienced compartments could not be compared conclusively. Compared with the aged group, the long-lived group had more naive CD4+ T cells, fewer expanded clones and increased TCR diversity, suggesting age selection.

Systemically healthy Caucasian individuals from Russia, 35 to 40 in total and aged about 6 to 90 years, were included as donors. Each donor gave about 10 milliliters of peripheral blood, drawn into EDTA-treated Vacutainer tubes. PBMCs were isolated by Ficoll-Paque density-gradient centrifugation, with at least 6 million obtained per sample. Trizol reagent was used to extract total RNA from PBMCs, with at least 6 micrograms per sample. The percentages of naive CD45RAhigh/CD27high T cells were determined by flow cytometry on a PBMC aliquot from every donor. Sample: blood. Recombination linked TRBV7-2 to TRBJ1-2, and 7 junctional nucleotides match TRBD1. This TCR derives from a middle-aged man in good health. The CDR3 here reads CASSGLRRTGGGYTF. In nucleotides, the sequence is TGTGCCAGCAGCGGATTGAGACGGACAGGAGGAGGCTACACCTTC.